This T cell receptor (beta chain) appears in the sequencing data of a study of blood T cell repertoires in COVID-19. Some clones are missing from TCRdb's copy, which holds only in-frame ones; the method was immunoSEQ multiplex PCR. The profile covers 150,000 to 200,000 clones, with 65% to 80% appearing a single time and around 8.1% taken by the ten largest. Germline CDR1 is MDHEN and CDR2 is SYDVKM. The CDR3 sequence is 17 residues long. The V end lost 8 bases, the J end lost 5 bases, and 24 bases lay between the germline ends. The rearrangement joins TRBV28 to TRBJ2-2; no clear D. The source material was peripheral blood. This TCR derives from a man between 60 and 75 years old with acute or convalescent COVID-19. The CDR3 DNA reads TGTGCCAGCGGATCAATCGTAGAATTGAAGGAGACCGGGGAGCTGTTTTTT. Protein product: CASGSIVELKETGELFF. The complete variable domain, with remaining parts taken from reference TRBV28 and TRBJ2-2, reads DVKVTQSSRYLVKRTGEKVFLECVQDMDHENMFWYRQDPGLGLRLIYFSYDVKMKEKGDIPEGYSVSREKKERFSLILESASTNQTSMYLCASGSIVELKETGELFFGEGSRLTVL.